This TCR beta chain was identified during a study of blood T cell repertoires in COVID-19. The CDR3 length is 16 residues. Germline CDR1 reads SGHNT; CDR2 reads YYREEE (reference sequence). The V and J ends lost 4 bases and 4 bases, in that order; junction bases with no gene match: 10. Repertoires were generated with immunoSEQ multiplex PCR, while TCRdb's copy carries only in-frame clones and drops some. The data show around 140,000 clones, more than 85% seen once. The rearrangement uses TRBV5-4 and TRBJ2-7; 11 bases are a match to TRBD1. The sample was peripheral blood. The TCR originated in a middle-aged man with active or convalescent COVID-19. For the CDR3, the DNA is TGTGCCAGCAGCACCGACCTCGGGACAGGGGGGTACGAGCAGTACTTC. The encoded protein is CASSTDLGTGGYEQYF.